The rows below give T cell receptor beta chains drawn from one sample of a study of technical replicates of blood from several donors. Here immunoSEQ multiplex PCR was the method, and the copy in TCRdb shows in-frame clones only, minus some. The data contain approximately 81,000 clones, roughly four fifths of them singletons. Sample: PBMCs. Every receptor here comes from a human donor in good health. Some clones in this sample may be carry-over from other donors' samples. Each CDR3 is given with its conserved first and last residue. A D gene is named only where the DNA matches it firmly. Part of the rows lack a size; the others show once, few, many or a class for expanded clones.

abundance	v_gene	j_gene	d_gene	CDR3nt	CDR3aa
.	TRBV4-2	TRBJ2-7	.	TGTGCCAGCAGCCAATCTCTAGGGGGAGTCGAGCAGTACTTC	CASSQSLGGVEQYF
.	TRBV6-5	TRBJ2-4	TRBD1	TGTGCCAGCAGCTACGGACAGGGGCCCCCAAAAAACATTCAGTACTTC	CASSYGQGPPKNIQYF
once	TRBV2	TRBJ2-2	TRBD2	TGTGCCAGCAGCGTCGCCGGGAGGGGGAACACCGGGGAGCTGTTTTTT	CASSVAGRGNTGELFF
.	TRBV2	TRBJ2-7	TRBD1	TGTGCCAGCAGCGGGACAGGGAAGGTCGCCGAGCAGTACTTC	CASSGTGKVAEQYF
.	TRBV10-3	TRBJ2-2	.	TGTGCCACCCTCGGACAGAGCAACACCGGGGAGCTGTTTTTT	CATLGQSNTGELFF
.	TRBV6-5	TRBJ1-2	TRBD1	TGTGCCAGCAGCCTGGACAGGGCGGCCTATGGCTACACCTTC	CASSLDRAAYGYTF
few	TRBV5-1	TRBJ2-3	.	TGCGCCAGCAGCTTACAAACCAGCACAGATACGCAGTATTTT	CASSLQTSTDTQYF
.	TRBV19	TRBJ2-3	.	TGTGCCAGTAGTACGGCAGATACGCAGTATTTT	CASSTADTQYF
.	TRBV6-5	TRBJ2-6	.	TGTGCCAGCAGTTACGCCCATGGGCCTGGGGCCAACGTCCTGACTTTC	CASSYAHGPGANVLTF
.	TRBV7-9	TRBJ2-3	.	TGTGCCAGCAGCGCTGCAACGGTGGCGCAGTATTTT	CASSAATVAQYF
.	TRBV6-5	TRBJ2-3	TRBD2	TGTGCCAGCAGCCAAGCCGGGACTAGTGTACATTTT	CASSQAGTSVHF
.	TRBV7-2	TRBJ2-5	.	TGTGCCAGCAGCTCCAACACCTACCAAGAGACCCAGTACTTC	CASSSNTYQETQYF
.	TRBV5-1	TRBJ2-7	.	TGCGCCAGCAGCGTCACAACCGGGGGACTCACCTACGAGCAGTACTTC	CASSVTTGGLTYEQYF
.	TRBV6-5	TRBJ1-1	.	TGTGCCAGCGTTCACATAACGGAGGCTTTCTTT	CASVHITEAFF
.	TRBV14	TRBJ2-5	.	TGTGCCAGCAGCCGCATATCTTTGGGGCTCCAAGAGACCCAGTACTTC	CASSRISLGLQETQYF
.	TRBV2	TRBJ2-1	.	TGTGCCAGCAGTGCACTAGAAGGGTCCTACAATGAGCAGTTCTTC	CASSALEGSYNEQFF
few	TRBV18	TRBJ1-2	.	TGTGCCAGCTCACCCGAGGGCGGTACTAACTATGGCTACACCTTC	CASSPEGGTNYGYTF